This T cell receptor beta chain was sequenced during a study of cytomegalovirus exposure and HLA in healthy donors. Overall study results and limits: Later analysis associated a missense DCLRE1C variant with TCR beta V- and J-gene trimming. DRB1 showed the most TCR associations and HLA-C the fewest in a later analysis, as rates varied by HLA locus.

The CDR3 is 16 amino acids. Trimming cost V 1 base and J 2 bases, with 12 bases left between them. In germline, CDR1 is KGHSH, CDR2 LQKENI. Concerning this clone itself: What it recognizes is unknown.

PCR employed 60 Vbeta and 13 Jbeta primers. Per the authors' pipeline: An analysis performed later counted around 86 million unique TCR beta chains (roughly 11 million of them shared). Sequencing was performed with immunoSEQ multiplex PCR; in TCRdb, only in-frame clones are kept and a portion is missing. From that table come the V and J calls and clone size; the DNA was used to work out D and trimming. The sample records 150,000 to 200,000 clones, approximately 80% being singletons. The gene calls are TRBV18 and TRBJ1-5; D is uncertain. What was sequenced was PBMCs. The TCR was taken from a young man in good health and CMV-seronegative. The CDR3 is CASSPQDMLGNQPQHF. In DNA, the CDR3 is TGTGCCAGCTCACCACAAGACATGTTGGGCAATCAGCCCCAGCATTTT. Supplemented by reference TRBV18 and TRBJ1-5, the full variable domain reads NAGVMQNPRHLVRRRGQEARLRCSPMKGHSHVYWYRQLPEEGLKFMVYLQKENIIDESGMPKERFSAEFPKEGPSILRIQQVVRGDSAAYFCASSPQDMLGNQPQHFGDGTRLSIL.